The T cell receptor (beta chain) under discussion was sequenced for a study of T cell responses to AZD1222 COVID-19 vaccine (dated by TCRdb to the early 2020s). For the wider study: A total of 230 to 250 trial participants underwent TCR sequencing, of whom about 210 had received two doses of AZD1222 and approximately 26 had received two doses of the MenACWY control vaccine. Enrollment into the trials was organized by age into subgroups of 18-55, 56-69 and 70-plus years, and those subgroups contained approximately 150, 30 and 60 TCR-sequenced participants, respectively. What the study reported, not specific to this receptor: After two AZD1222 doses, spike-specific TCR breadth and depth were significantly higher than at day 0 and than in MenACWY recipients. Nearly half of unique spike-specific TCRs reportedly recognized epitopes outside regions mutated in the B.1.351 and B.1.1.7 variants. Because no day 14 peak-response samples were available, repertoires were characterized only after the peak T cell response. Conclusions about previously exposed vaccinees are limited because only 5 or 6 AZD1222 recipients were SARS-CoV-2 seropositive at baseline. The whole spike protein was spanned by vaccine-associated CD4 TCRs, and dominant responses were seen in regions 160-218 and 743-854. Most participants were white British and females outnumbered males, and the authors suggested that clonal diversity may have been underestimated. The 56-69-year group was small, and its depth increase did not reach significance, likely because of low power.

The CDR3 regions of human TCRbeta chains were analyzed by immunosequencing. The authors' analysis ran thus. Repertoire TCRs were checked for matches against a reference library of SARS-CoV-2-specific TCRs that had been generated using the MIRA antigen-specificity platform. Breadth was defined as the fraction of unique TCRs that were SARS-CoV-2-associated. Depth was defined as the fraction of total T cells that were SARS-CoV-2-associated. Using the MIRA data, every spike-specific TCR was mapped to the spike region that the TCR reacted to and assigned to either a CD4 or a CD8 class. Log10-transformed breadth and depth values were compared by one-way ANOVA with Sidak's multiple comparisons tests. TCRdb took this table from immuneACCESS and kept in-frame rearrangements with V and J called. Such tables lack part of the clones; where checked against another copy, unresolved V genes explain under half of the gap, and the rest is unexplained. From that table come the V and J calls and clone size; the DNA was used to work out D and trimming. Within this sample are some 99,000 clones, with around 87% of them counted one time only. The ten largest clones represent roughly 4.4% of the sample.

This sample's time point label indicates: about 28 days (+/-7) after the second vaccine dose. Because spike-specific TCR depth and breadth did not differ between the two schedules, AZD1222 recipients who got a second dose at roughly 4 weeks were pooled with those who got a second dose at roughly 12 weeks. The vaccinee samples were drawn from two UK trials, COV001 and COV002, one of which was a single-blind randomized controlled phase 2/3 trial testing AZD1222 (ChAdOx1 nCoV-19) in healthy adults. For TCRbeta chain sequencing, PBMC samples from trial participants were taken at day 0 and at day 28 after the second dose. Concerning this clone itself: Which antigen it targets is not known. Base-call qualities are not available, and no considerably larger clone is one nucleotide away.

The sequence came from an adult who received the AZD1222 COVID-19 vaccine. The input for sequencing was peripheral blood, taken 28 days after the second AZD1222 dose.

CDR3 loop: CASSYSPGQGSDEQFF. The DNA sequence follows: TGTGCCAGCAGTTACTCGCCGGGACAGGGGTCAGATGAGCAGTTCTTC. The rearranged chain carries TRBV6-2 or TRBV6-3 and TRBJ2-1, and TRBD1 aligns with 10 junction nucleotides. The CDR3 runs 16 residues from the cysteine to the phenylalanine. Only the CDR3 part of the read is kept: 48 bases, read in frame from the first base. The germline V gene encodes CDR1 MNHEY and CDR2 SVGEGT. V has 0 bases trimmed and J has 8 bases trimmed; junction bases matching no gene number 7.